The sequence of this T cell receptor beta chain was determined in a study of read filtering for tumor transcriptome and immune sequencing. Points from the study as a whole: Correlation between methods rose after single-read clonotypes were removed.

The library was built from roughly 400 ng RNA with molecular barcoded adaptors for alpha/delta and beta/gamma chains. In TCRdb, the reads were re-called with MiXCR into one record per CDR3 protein. In the table there are 35,000 to 40,000 distinct CDR3 sequences, roughly 13% of which are singletons. CDR3 size: 16 residues. From germline, CDR1 is SGHRS and CDR2 YFSETQ. Trimming pared 3 bases from V and 0 bases from J, leaving 13 bases between. This clonotype was recorded at least ten times. No antigen is known for it. Sequenced: a population of CD138-negative cells sorted from bone marrow. This chain joins TRBV5-1 and TRBJ2-1; a possible D gene is TRBD2 (7 bases). The source is a donor at least 40 years old with multiple myeloma. CDR3 in amino acids: CASSSGAGDSYNEQFF. The CDR3 coding sequence is TGCGCCAGCAGCTCGGGGGCGGGAGACTCCTACAATGAGCAGTTCTTC.